Given below is one T cell receptor (beta chain) in context. The J segment lost 9 bases and the V segment lost 0 bases, leaving 8 bases of the junction unmatched. This CDR3 comprises 15 residues. Germline V gene lookup returns CDR1 MNHEY and CDR2 SVGAGI. The PCR had 60 Vbeta and 13 Jbeta primers. Sequencing used immunoSEQ multiplex PCR; TCRdb keeps in-frame clones, though not all of them. The table shows 150,000 to 200,000 clones, with 72% occurring only once. This record comes from a study of cytomegalovirus exposure and HLA in healthy donors. Nobody recorded the CMV serostatus of this donor. V is TRBV6-5 and J is TRBJ2-1; 7 bases fit TRBD1. The clonotype was recovered from a human donor in good health. The sample taken for sequencing was PBMCs. CDR3: CASSYSRQGESEQFF. The CDR3 DNA sequence: TGTGCCAGCAGTTACTCTCGGCAGGGGGAGAGTGAGCAGTTCTTC.